This TCR beta chain stems from a study of control samples from healthy donors and cancer patients. Sequenced by immunoSEQ multiplex PCR; TCRdb stores in-frame clones only, minus some. The table records fewer than 95,000 clones, 86% of them present only once. This TCR was sampled from a man younger than 45 in good health. Sequencing was done on a sample of blood.

This CDR3 is CASSLELGGQPQHF. The CDR3 DNA follows: TGTGCCAGCAGCTTGGAGCTTGGCGGGCAGCCCCAGCATTTT. This sequence joins TRBV5-8 and TRBJ1-5; no reliable D call. V dropped 0 bases and J dropped 7 bases, with 11 bases sitting between them. The CDR3 has 14 residues. Germline V gives CDR1 SGHTS, CDR2 YDEGEE.